This is a list of T cell receptor beta chains from one sample in a study of tumor-infiltrating lymphocytes in localized non-small cell lung cancer. Clones were sequenced by immunoSEQ multiplex PCR, and TCRdb holds only the in-frame ones, with some missing. The sample comprises about 16,000 clones, 65% to 85% of which are singletons, and 10% rests with the top ten. Specimen: uninvolved lung tissue not adjacent to the tumor. The receptors here all came from a human donor with non-small cell lung cancer. The CDR3 runs from the conserved cysteine through the conserved F or W. A D gene is named only where the DNA matches it firmly. A clone size is listed for some rows: how often the clone was seen (once, few, many), or a class if it is expanded.

- TRBD2 TRBJ2-3 TRBV7-9 TGTGCCAGCAGCCCACTAGCGGGAACACCCTTTAGCACAGATACGCAGTATTTT CASSPLAGTPFSTDTQYF
- - TRBJ1-4 TRBV5-1 TGCGCCAGCAGCTCCCGGGTGAGGGGTGAACTGTTTTTT CASSSRVRGELFF
- - TRBJ2-7 TRBV4-1 TGCGCCAGCAGCCAAGATTTCACAGGGCACTACGAGCAGTACTTC CASSQDFTGHYEQYF
- TRBD1 TRBJ2-7 TRBV10-3 TGTGCCATCAGTGCGTTAGACAGGGGCTACGAGCAGTACTTC CAISALDRGYEQYF
- TRBD2 TRBJ2-1 TRBV28 TGTGCCAGCAGTTTGGGCGGGAGGGCGATTGAGCAGTTCTTC CASSLGGRAIEQFF
once - TRBJ2-7 TRBV2 TGTGCCAGCAGGATAATATTAGGGGATTTGCAGTACTTC CASRIILGDLQYF
- - TRBJ2-7 TRBV7-2 TGTGCCAGCAGCTCACGCTCCCGCAACGAGCAGTACTTC CASSSRSRNEQYF
- - TRBJ2-2 TRBV5-1 TGCGCCAGCAGCCCCTCAACAGGGAACACCGGGGAGCTGTTTTTT CASSPSTGNTGELFF
- TRBD1 TRBJ1-2 TRBV7-3 TGTGCCAGCAGCTCCCGACAGGGGCTCGGCGACTACACCTTC CASSSRQGLGDYTF
few - TRBJ2-3 TRBV4-1 TGCGCCAGCAGCCAAGATCGGGGCCCAGCGGATACGCAGTATTTT CASSQDRGPADTQYF
- TRBD2 TRBJ2-3 TRBV7-2 TGTGCCAGCAGCTTAGGACTAGCGGTCACAGATACGCAGTATTTT CASSLGLAVTDTQYF
few - TRBJ2-6 TRBV5-1 TGCGCCAGCAGCTTGGGCGTACCCAAGCCTGGGGCCAACGTCCTGACTTTC CASSLGVPKPGANVLTF
once - TRBJ1-1 TRBV7-8 TGTGCCAGCACCCTTCCCGGAGGGAACTCTGAAGCTTTCTTT CASTLPGGNSEAFF
- - TRBJ1-2 TRBV9 TGTGCCAGCAACCCAGACATCGGAGACTATGGCTACACCTTC CASNPDIGDYGYTF
- TRBD2 TRBJ2-5 TRBV18 TGTGCCAGCTCACCGGGACTAGGCCCTCGAGAGACCCAGTACTTC CASSPGLGPRETQYF
- - TRBJ2-1 TRBV6-1 TGTGCCAGCACCGCACTTCCGGGGGTATACAATGAGCAGTTCTTC CASTALPGVYNEQFF
- - TRBJ1-1 TRBV7-9 TGTGCCAGCACCGAACAGGCCTGGGTGAACACTGAAGCTTTCTTT CASTEQAWVNTEAFF
- TRBD1 TRBJ1-4 TRBV5-1 TGCGCCAGCAGCGACAACGGACAGGGAGTATCAACTAATGAAAAACTGTTTTTT CASSDNGQGVSTNEKLFF
- - TRBJ2-7 TRBV19 TGTGCCAGTAGTATAACTCCGGGACAACGCATCTACGAGCAGTACTTC CASSITPGQRIYEQYF